What follows describes a single T cell receptor beta chain. The antigen is not known. The data originate from a study of cytomegalovirus exposure and HLA in healthy donors. Study-wide findings and caveats: A later analysis associated 15,000 or so TCR beta sequences with HLA alleles at a 0.05 false discovery rate.

Germline CDR1 is SGHTA and CDR2 is FQGNSA. CDR3 length: 12 residues. Trimming pared 7 bases from V and 4 bases from J, leaving 11 bases between. 60 Vbeta and 13 Jbeta primers were used in PCR. Data came from immunoSEQ multiplex PCR; TCRdb stores just in-frame clones and leaves some out. The sample has approximately 190,000 clones. The sequence was collected from a boy aged 5 to 17 in good health and CMV-seronegative. V and J are TRBV7-2 and TRBJ2-7, with D maybe TRBD1 (6 bases). The sequencing input was PBMCs. In DNA form, the CDR3 reads TGTGCCAGCACACAAACAGGGTACGAGCAGTACTTC. Protein: CASTQTGYEQYF.